A selection of T cell receptor beta chains follows, all from one sample in a study of shared clonotypes between healthy human individuals. Repertoires were generated with immunoSEQ multiplex PCR, while TCRdb's copy carries only in-frame clones and drops some. There are roughly 770,000 clones in the sample; approximately 97% occur only once, and under 0.3% lies in the top ten. Sequencing input: naive CD8+ T cells sorted from blood. The receptors here all came from a man aged 30 to 39 in good health. CDR3s include the opening cysteine and the closing phenylalanine or tryptophan. Each record gives: D gene, J gene, clone size, V gene, CDR3 DNA, CDR3 protein. A D gene is named only where the DNA matches it firmly. Not every row has a clone size; where given, it reads once, few, many or a size class.

D: NA; J: TRBJ2-3; size: once; V: TRBV14; DNA: TGTGCCAGCAGCCAAGATTCAGATACGCAGTATTTT; CDR3: CASSQDSDTQYF
D: TRBD1; J: TRBJ2-7; size: NA; V: TRBV27; DNA: TGTGCCAGCAGTTCCCGCCGGGACAGGGCACCCTACGAGCAGTACTTC; CDR3: CASSSRRDRAPYEQYF
D: NA; J: TRBJ2-7; size: NA; V: TRBV7-9; DNA: TGTGCCAGCAGCGCGGGGACAGCATACGAGCAGTACTTC; CDR3: CASSAGTAYEQYF
D: TRBD1; J: TRBJ1-4; size: NA; V: TRBV27; DNA: TGTGCCAGCAGTCAAACAGGGGGAAAACTGTTTTTT; CDR3: CASSQTGGKLFF
D: NA; J: TRBJ2-2; size: NA; V: TRBV11-2; DNA: TGTGCCAGCAGCTGGGGACGGTCGGGCACCGGGGAGCTGTTTTTT; CDR3: CASSWGRSGTGELFF
D: TRBD2; J: TRBJ2-1; size: NA; V: TRBV5-1; DNA: TGCGCCAGCAGCCCTACTCCCCTAGCGGGAAACAATGAGCAGTTCTTC; CDR3: CASSPTPLAGNNEQFF
D: NA; J: TRBJ2-3; size: NA; V: TRBV15; DNA: TGTGCCACCAGCAGTGACTCGGGAGCCACAGATACGCAGTATTTT; CDR3: CATSSDSGATDTQYF
D: NA; J: TRBJ2-3; size: NA; V: TRBV9; DNA: TGTGCCAGCAGCGTAGGAACATTGCCTAGCACAGATACGCAGTATTTT; CDR3: CASSVGTLPSTDTQYF
D: TRBD2; J: TRBJ2-2; size: NA; V: TRBV7-2; DNA: TGTGCCAGCAGCTCTATAATGGGGACTAGCGGGAGAGACGGGGAGCTGTTTTTT; CDR3: CASSSIMGTSGRDGELFF
D: NA; J: TRBJ1-2; size: NA; V: TRBV6-5; DNA: TGTGCCAGCAGCCAAGACAGCTATGGCTACACCTTC; CDR3: CASSQDSYGYTF
D: NA; J: TRBJ2-2; size: NA; V: TRBV6-5; DNA: TGTGCCAGCACCACCGGAGCCGGGGAGCTGTTTTTT; CDR3: CASTTGAGELFF
D: TRBD1; J: TRBJ2-5; size: NA; V: TRBV28; DNA: TGTGCCAGCAGTCCAAACCTCCGGGACAGGGGGAGAGAGACCCAGTACTTC; CDR3: CASSPNLRDRGRETQYF
D: NA; J: TRBJ1-4; size: NA; V: TRBV29-1; DNA: TGCAGCGTTGAAGCCCCCGGGGGAAGTAGGACTAATGAAAAACTGTTTTTT; CDR3: CSVEAPGGSRTNEKLFF
D: NA; J: TRBJ2-5; size: NA; V: TRBV9; DNA: TGTGCCAGCAGCGCTAGCTCCAGTTTGGAGACCCAGTACTTC; CDR3: CASSASSSLETQYF
D: NA; J: TRBJ1-4; size: NA; V: TRBV4-1; DNA: TGCGCCAGCAGCCAAGTAGAGCGAGTTGAGAAACTGTTTTTT; CDR3: CASSQVERVEKLFF
D: TRBD2; J: TRBJ2-5; size: NA; V: TRBV27; DNA: TGTGCCAGCAGCTTATTAGCGGGAGGGCCCGGGGAGACCCAGTACTTC; CDR3: CASSLLAGGPGETQYF
D: TRBD2; J: TRBJ2-3; size: NA; V: TRBV7-8; DNA: TGTGCCAGCAGCACACGGACTAGCGGGAGATATACAGATACGCAGTATTTT; CDR3: CASSTRTSGRYTDTQYF
D: TRBD2; J: TRBJ2-7; size: NA; V: TRBV15; DNA: TGTGCCACCAGCGACACTAGCGGGAGATCCCCACGCGAGCAGTACTTC; CDR3: CATSDTSGRSPREQYF
D: NA; J: TRBJ1-1; size: NA; V: TRBV5-5; DNA: TGTGCCAGCACACTGGGGGCTGGTCCTGAAGCTTTCTTT; CDR3: CASTLGAGPEAFF
D: TRBD1; J: TRBJ2-3; size: once; V: TRBV7-6; DNA: TGTGCCAGCAGCATAGGGACAGGGAGGGATACGCAGTATTTT; CDR3: CASSIGTGRDTQYF
D: NA; J: TRBJ1-3; size: once; V: TRBV7-8; DNA: TGTGCCAGCAGCTTCAGCAGGGGATTAGGAAACACCATATATTTT; CDR3: CASSFSRGLGNTIYF
D: TRBD1; J: TRBJ1-2; size: NA; V: TRBV7-8; DNA: TGTGCCAGCAGCTTGACAGGGGGCGATGGCTACACCTTC; CDR3: CASSLTGGDGYTF
D: NA; J: TRBJ1-1; size: NA; V: TRBV7-3; DNA: TGTGCCAGCAGCTTGCTGGACACTTCTGAAGCTTTCTTT; CDR3: CASSLLDTSEAFF
D: NA; J: TRBJ2-7; size: NA; V: TRBV14; DNA: TGTGCCAGCAGCCAAGATACTCGGCAGTTTGACAAGGACGAGCAGTACTTC; CDR3: CASSQDTRQFDKDEQYF
D: NA; J: TRBJ2-3; size: NA; V: TRBV5-1; DNA: TGCGCCAGTGACTTGCGGGGCCGAGGGGATACGCAGTATTTT; CDR3: CASDLRGRGDTQYF
D: NA; J: TRBJ2-7; size: NA; V: TRBV29-1; DNA: TGCAGCGCAGAAACAGGGAGCTCCTACGAGCAGTACTTC; CDR3: CSAETGSSYEQYF
D: TRBD2; J: TRBJ2-3; size: NA; V: TRBV7-9; DNA: TGTGCCAGCATCGGTAGCGGGAGTACGCAGTATTTT; CDR3: CASIGSGSTQYF